The rows below give T cell receptor beta chains drawn from one sample of a study of early T cells in non-severe SARS-CoV-2 infection. Using its own MiXCR run on the 5' RACE reads, TCRdb lists one record per CDR3 protein. Found here are around 47,000 distinct CDR3 sequences, more than 9.5% of them singletons; the top ten hold less than 15%. The sequenced sample consisted of whole blood. The receptors here all came from an adult who was a healthcare worker with PCR-confirmed SARS-CoV-2 infection or an uninfected control (not recorded which). Each CDR3 is given with its conserved first and last residue. The D gene is left open where the match is weak. Only part of the rows carry a size: once, few, many, or a class if the clone is expanded.

CDR3 length: 12; D gene: TRBD1; clone size: many; J gene: TRBJ2-5; V gene: TRBV20-1; CDR3 DNA: TGCAGTGCTAGCCAGGGGGCAGGGACCCAGTACTTC; CDR3 protein: CSASQGAGTQYF
CDR3 length: 13; D gene: NA; clone size: many; J gene: TRBJ2-1; V gene: TRBV6-5; CDR3 DNA: TGTGCCAGCAGTTCCAAGGGGTCACGCGAGCAGTTCTTC; CDR3 protein: CASSSKGSREQFF
CDR3 length: 12; D gene: NA; clone size: few; J gene: TRBJ1-2; V gene: TRBV2; CDR3 DNA: TGTGCCAGGAGGGACAAACCTTATGGCTACACCTTC; CDR3 protein: CARRDKPYGYTF
CDR3 length: 14; D gene: NA; clone size: few; J gene: TRBJ2-3; V gene: TRBV12-3/TRBV12-4; CDR3 DNA: TGTGCCAGCAGTCCTGGGACAATTCCAGATACGCAGTATTTT; CDR3 protein: CASSPGTIPDTQYF
CDR3 length: 15; D gene: NA; clone size: NA; J gene: TRBJ2-7; V gene: TRBV4-2; CDR3 DNA: TGTGCCAGCAGCCAACCTGACAGGGACTTCTACGAGCAGTACTTC; CDR3 protein: CASSQPDRDFYEQYF
CDR3 length: 15; D gene: TRBD1; clone size: NA; J gene: TRBJ2-5; V gene: TRBV3-1; CDR3 DNA: TGTGCCAGCAGCCCAAACAGGGGCTTTCAAGAGACCCAGTACTTC; CDR3 protein: CASSPNRGFQETQYF
CDR3 length: 16; D gene: NA; clone size: NA; J gene: TRBJ2-5; V gene: TRBV2; CDR3 DNA: TGTGCCAGCAGTGCCCTTTTACTCGGGAAAGGGAAGACCCAGTACTTC; CDR3 protein: CASSALLLGKGKTQYF
CDR3 length: 17; D gene: NA; clone size: few; J gene: TRBJ2-3; V gene: TRBV19; CDR3 DNA: TGTGCCAGTAGTATGGTTATCTCGGGGGTTAGCACAGATACGCAGTATTTT; CDR3 protein: CASSMVISGVSTDTQYF
CDR3 length: 13; D gene: TRBD1; clone size: few; J gene: TRBJ2-1; V gene: TRBV6-2/TRBV6-3; CDR3 DNA: TGTGCCAGCAAAAAGGACAGGTGGAATGAGCAGTTCTTC; CDR3 protein: CASKKDRWNEQFF
CDR3 length: 16; D gene: NA; clone size: many; J gene: TRBJ1-1; V gene: TRBV7-3; CDR3 DNA: TGTGCCAGCAGCTTCATACGGGATGTAGGGAGTACTGAAGCTTTCTTT; CDR3 protein: CASSFIRDVGSTEAFF
CDR3 length: 15; D gene: NA; clone size: few; J gene: TRBJ2-1; V gene: TRBV2; CDR3 DNA: TGTGCCAGCAGTGGGTGGTTCCTCCTAGGGGGTGAGCAGTTCTTC; CDR3 protein: CASSGWFLLGGEQFF
CDR3 length: 11; D gene: NA; clone size: few; J gene: TRBJ1-3; V gene: TRBV29-1; CDR3 DNA: TGCAGCGTCGATGCTGGAAACACCATATATTTT; CDR3 protein: CSVDAGNTIYF
CDR3 length: 15; D gene: TRBD2; clone size: few; J gene: TRBJ2-7; V gene: TRBV20-1; CDR3 DNA: TGCAGTGCTAGTATCCACGAGACTAGCTTCGGCGAGCAGTACTTC; CDR3 protein: CSASIHETSFGEQYF
CDR3 length: 15; D gene: TRBD2; clone size: few; J gene: TRBJ2-7; V gene: TRBV3-1; CDR3 DNA: TGTGCCAGCAGCCAAGTAGCGGGAGGGCCTGGCGAGCAGTACTTC; CDR3 protein: CASSQVAGGPGEQYF
CDR3 length: 14; D gene: NA; clone size: few; J gene: TRBJ2-5; V gene: TRBV15; CDR3 DNA: TGTGCCACCAGCAGAGGCGGAGCGCCAGAGACCCAGTACTTC; CDR3 protein: CATSRGGAPETQYF
CDR3 length: 15; D gene: NA; clone size: many; J gene: TRBJ1-1; V gene: TRBV6-1; CDR3 DNA: TGTGCCAGCAGAAGCACTACAGGTTTTAACACTGAAGCTTTCTTT; CDR3 protein: CASRSTTGFNTEAFF
CDR3 length: 15; D gene: NA; clone size: few; J gene: TRBJ2-6; V gene: TRBV7-2; CDR3 DNA: TGTGCCAACGAACAGGGCAGCTCTGGGGCCAACGTCCTGACTTTC; CDR3 protein: CANEQGSSGANVLTF
CDR3 length: 15; D gene: TRBD2; clone size: few; J gene: TRBJ2-1; V gene: TRBV29-1; CDR3 DNA: TGCAGCGTTGTATTCAGCGGGGGGACTAGCAATGAGCAGTTCTTC; CDR3 protein: CSVVFSGGTSNEQFF
CDR3 length: 14; D gene: NA; clone size: many; J gene: TRBJ1-6; V gene: TRBV20-1; CDR3 DNA: TGCAGTGCTAAATACAGGGAGGGGAATTCACCCCTCCACTTT; CDR3 protein: CSAKYREGNSPLHF
CDR3 length: 14; D gene: NA; clone size: many; J gene: TRBJ1-5; V gene: TRBV6-2/TRBV6-3; CDR3 DNA: TGTGCCAGCACTGGTACCCATAGCAATCAGCCCCAGCATTTT; CDR3 protein: CASTGTHSNQPQHF
CDR3 length: 16; D gene: NA; clone size: NA; J gene: TRBJ1-1; V gene: TRBV4-2; CDR3 DNA: TGTGCCAGCAGCCAAGTCTCTAGTTCCATGAACACTGAAGCTTTCTTT; CDR3 protein: CASSQVSSSMNTEAFF
CDR3 length: 16; D gene: TRBD1; clone size: many; J gene: TRBJ2-3; V gene: TRBV19; CDR3 DNA: TGTGCCAGTAGTCCGGCCAGGGGGTCGGGCAGACATACGCAGTATTTT; CDR3 protein: CASSPARGSGRHTQYF